A selection of T cell receptor beta chains follows, all from one sample in a study of blood T cells in healthy people across ages. One entry per CDR3 protein, called by TCRdb with MiXCR from the 5' RACE reads. The table shows some 850,000 distinct CDR3 sequences, with 20% to 30% occurring only once. A further study also used this sample, focusing on T cells of mothers and their children.

Material: blood. Receptors were obtained from a boy aged 5-17 years in good health. CDR3s include the opening cysteine and the closing phenylalanine or tryptophan. D genes are given only for firm matches. Clone size is not always given. Where it is, it says once, few, many or a class for expanded clones.

-	TRBV2	TRBJ1-5	-	TGTGCCAGCAGTGGTACACGAAGCAATCAGCCCCAGCATTTT	CASSGTRSNQPQHF
few	TRBV7-2	TRBJ2-1	-	TGTGCCAGCAGCTTAGGGAGACGGGGTGTTTTGGATGAGCAGTTCTTC	CASSLGRRGVLDEQFF
-	TRBV28	TRBJ2-4	-	TGTGCCAGCAGTTTCCAGGATTTTGAAAACATTCAGTACTTC	CASSFQDFENIQYF
-	TRBV4-3	TRBJ2-7	-	TGCGCCAGCAGCCGGGCATCCAGCTACGAGCAGTACTTC	CASSRASSYEQYF
-	TRBV7-6	TRBJ1-5	-	TGTGCCAGCAGCCCTGATATGGATACGCAGCATTTT	CASSPDMDTQHF
few	TRBV27	TRBJ2-1	TRBD1	TGTGCCAGCAGTCCCAGGACAGGGCCTTTATACACCAGCTCCTACAATGAGCAGTTCTTC	CASSPRTGPLYTSSYNEQFF
-	TRBV20-1	TRBJ1-4	-	TGCAGTGCTAGAGATCGGACAGCAACTAATGAAAAACTGTTTTTT	CSARDRTATNEKLFF
-	TRBV12-3/TRBV12-4	TRBJ1-6	-	TGTGCCAGCAGTGGATCCGGGACTTCACCCCTCCACTTT	CASSGSGTSPLHF
-	TRBV19	TRBJ1-1	-	TGTGCCAGTCTTTTTCGCGCGGGCACTGAAGCTTTCTTT	CASLFRAGTEAFF
few	TRBV28	TRBJ2-7	-	TGTGCCAGCAGTCGGTCCAGGGGAAGAGACGAGCAGTACTTC	CASSRSRGRDEQYF